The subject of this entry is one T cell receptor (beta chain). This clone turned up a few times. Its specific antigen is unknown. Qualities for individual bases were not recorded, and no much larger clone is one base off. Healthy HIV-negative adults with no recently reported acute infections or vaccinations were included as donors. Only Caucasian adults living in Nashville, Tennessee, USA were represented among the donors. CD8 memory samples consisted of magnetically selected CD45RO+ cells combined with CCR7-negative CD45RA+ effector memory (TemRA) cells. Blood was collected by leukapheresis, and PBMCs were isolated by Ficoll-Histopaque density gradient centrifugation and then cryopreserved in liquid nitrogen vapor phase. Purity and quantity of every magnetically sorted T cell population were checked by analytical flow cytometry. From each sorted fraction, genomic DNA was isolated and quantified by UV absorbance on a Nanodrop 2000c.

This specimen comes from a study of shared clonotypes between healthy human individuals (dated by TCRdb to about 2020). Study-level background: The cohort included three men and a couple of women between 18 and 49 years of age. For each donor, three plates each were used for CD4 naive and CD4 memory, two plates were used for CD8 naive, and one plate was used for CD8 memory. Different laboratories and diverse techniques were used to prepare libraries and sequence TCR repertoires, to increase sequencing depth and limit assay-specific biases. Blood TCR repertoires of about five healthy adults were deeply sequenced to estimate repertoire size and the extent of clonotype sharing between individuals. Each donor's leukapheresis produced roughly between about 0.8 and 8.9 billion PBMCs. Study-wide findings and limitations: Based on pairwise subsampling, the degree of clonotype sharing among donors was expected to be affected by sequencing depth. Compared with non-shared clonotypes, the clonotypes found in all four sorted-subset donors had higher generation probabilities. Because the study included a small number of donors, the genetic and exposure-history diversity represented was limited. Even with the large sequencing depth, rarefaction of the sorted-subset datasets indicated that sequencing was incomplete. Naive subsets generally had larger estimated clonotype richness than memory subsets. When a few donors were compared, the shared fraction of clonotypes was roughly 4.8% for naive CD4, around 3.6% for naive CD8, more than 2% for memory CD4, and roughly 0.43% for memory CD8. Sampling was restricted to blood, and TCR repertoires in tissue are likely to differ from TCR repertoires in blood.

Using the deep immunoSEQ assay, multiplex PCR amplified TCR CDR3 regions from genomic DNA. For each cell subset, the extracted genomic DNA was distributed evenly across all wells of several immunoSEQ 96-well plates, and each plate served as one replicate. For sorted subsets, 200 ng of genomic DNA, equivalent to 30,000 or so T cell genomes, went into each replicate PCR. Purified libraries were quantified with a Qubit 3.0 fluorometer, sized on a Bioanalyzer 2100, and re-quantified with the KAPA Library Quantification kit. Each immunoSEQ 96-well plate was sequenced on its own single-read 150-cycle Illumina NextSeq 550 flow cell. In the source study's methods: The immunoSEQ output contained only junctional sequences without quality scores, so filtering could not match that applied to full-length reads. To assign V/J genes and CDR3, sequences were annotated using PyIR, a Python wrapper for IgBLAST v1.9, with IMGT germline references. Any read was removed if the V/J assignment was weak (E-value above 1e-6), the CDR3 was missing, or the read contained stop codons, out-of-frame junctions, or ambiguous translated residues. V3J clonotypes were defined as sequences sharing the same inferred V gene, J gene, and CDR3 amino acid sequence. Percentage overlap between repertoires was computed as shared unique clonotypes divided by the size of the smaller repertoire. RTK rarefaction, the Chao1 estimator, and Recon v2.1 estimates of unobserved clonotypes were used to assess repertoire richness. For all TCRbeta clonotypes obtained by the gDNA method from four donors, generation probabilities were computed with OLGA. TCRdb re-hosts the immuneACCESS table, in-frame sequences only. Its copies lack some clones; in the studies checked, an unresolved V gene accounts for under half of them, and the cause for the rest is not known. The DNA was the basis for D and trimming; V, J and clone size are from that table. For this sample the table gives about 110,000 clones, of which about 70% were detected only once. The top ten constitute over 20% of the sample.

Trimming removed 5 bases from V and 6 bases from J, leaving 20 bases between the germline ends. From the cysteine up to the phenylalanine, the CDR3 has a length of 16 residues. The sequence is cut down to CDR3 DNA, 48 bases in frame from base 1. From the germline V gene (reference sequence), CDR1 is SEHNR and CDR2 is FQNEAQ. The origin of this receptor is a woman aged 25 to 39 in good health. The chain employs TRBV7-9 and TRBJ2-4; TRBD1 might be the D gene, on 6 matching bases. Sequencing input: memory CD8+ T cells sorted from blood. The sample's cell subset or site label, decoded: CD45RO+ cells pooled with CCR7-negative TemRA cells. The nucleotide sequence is TGTGCCAGCAGCCGACAGGACCCGTCGTCCGGAAACATTCAGTACTTC. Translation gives CASSRQDPSSGNIQYF. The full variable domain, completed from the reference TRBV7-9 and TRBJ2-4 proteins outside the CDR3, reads DTGVSQNPRHKITKRGQNVTFRCDPISEHNRLYWYRQTLGQGPEFLTYFQNEAQLEKSRLLSDRFSAERPKGSFSTLEIQRTEQGDSAMYLCASSRQDPSSGNIQYFGAGTRLSVL.